The rows below give T cell receptor beta chains drawn from one sample of a study of blood T cell repertoires in COVID-19. Here immunoSEQ multiplex PCR was the method, and the copy in TCRdb shows in-frame clones only, minus some. The table has about 140,000 clones, 65% to 80% seen once; the top ten hold roughly 17%. The sequencing sample was made of peripheral blood. Receptor source: a man aged 50-59 years with acute or convalescent COVID-19. CDR3s include the opening cysteine and the closing phenylalanine or tryptophan. D genes are given only for firm matches. The size of a clone is reported for some rows only, either as once, few or many, or as a class for expanded clones.

cdr3_nt | cdr3_aa | d_call | j_call | v_call | clone_size
TGTGCCAGTAGTATCATGTCCAGGGGCGATACGAATGCTTTCTTT | CASSIMSRGDTNAFF | - | TRBJ1-1 | TRBV19 | -
TGTGCCAGCAGTTCGGGACAGGGGATTTCCTACGAGCAGTACTTC | CASSSGQGISYEQYF | TRBD1 | TRBJ2-7 | TRBV27 | -
TGTGCCAGCAGCGCAGGGGACAGCACTAACTATGGCTACACCTTC | CASSAGDSTNYGYTF | TRBD1 | TRBJ1-2 | TRBV9 | many
TGCGCCAGCAGCCCCAAAAACCTTACCGGGACAGCTGACACTGAAGCTTTCTTT | CASSPKNLTGTADTEAFF | TRBD1 | TRBJ1-1 | TRBV5-1 | -
TGTGCCAGCAGCCACGTGAATCAGGGGTCCTATAATTCACCCCTCCACTTT | CASSHVNQGSYNSPLHF | - | TRBJ1-6 | TRBV5-5 | -
TGTGCCGGGTCGGGACAGGGGTCTGCTGAAGCTTTCTTT | CAGSGQGSAEAFF | TRBD1 | TRBJ1-1 | TRBV7-9 | -
TGCGCCAGCAGCCTCAACAGGGATAACTATGGCTACACCTTC | CASSLNRDNYGYTF | - | TRBJ1-2 | TRBV5-1 | -
TGTGCCAGCAGCCAAGAGGGGGGAGGGTTTAATTCACCCCTCCACTTT | CASSQEGGGFNSPLHF | - | TRBJ1-6 | TRBV14 | -
TGCAGCGTTGAAGAAGATCGGAACTATGGCTACACCTTC | CSVEEDRNYGYTF | - | TRBJ1-2 | TRBV29-1 | -
TGTGCCAGCAGCATCTCGGCAGGCAGCAATCAGCCCCAGCATTTT | CASSISAGSNQPQHF | - | TRBJ1-5 | TRBV11-2 | -
TGTGCCAGCAGCAACGGGGGGATTAATCAGCCCCAGCATTTT | CASSNGGINQPQHF | - | TRBJ1-5 | TRBV6-2/TRBV6-3 | -
TGTGCCAGTACCCCCGGAGGGGGCGCAGGCTATGGCTACACCTTC | CASTPGGGAGYGYTF | TRBD1 | TRBJ1-2 | TRBV19 | -